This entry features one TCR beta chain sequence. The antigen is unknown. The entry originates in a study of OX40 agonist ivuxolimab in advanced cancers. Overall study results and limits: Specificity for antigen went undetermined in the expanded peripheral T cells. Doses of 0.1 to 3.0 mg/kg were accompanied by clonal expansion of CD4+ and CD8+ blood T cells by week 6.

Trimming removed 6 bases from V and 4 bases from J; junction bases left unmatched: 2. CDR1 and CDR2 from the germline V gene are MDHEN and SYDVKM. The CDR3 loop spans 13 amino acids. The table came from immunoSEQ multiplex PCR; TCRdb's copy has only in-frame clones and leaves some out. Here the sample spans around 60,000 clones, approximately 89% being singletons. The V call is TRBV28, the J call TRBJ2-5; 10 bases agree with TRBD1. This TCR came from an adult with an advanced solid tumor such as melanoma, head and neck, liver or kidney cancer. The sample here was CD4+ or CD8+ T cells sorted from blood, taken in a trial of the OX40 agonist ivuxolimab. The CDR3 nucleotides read TGTGCCAGCAGGGGGGACAGGGGAGAGACCCAGTACTTC. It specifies CASRGDRGETQYF.